The rows below give T cell receptor beta chains drawn from one sample of a study of OX40 agonist ivuxolimab in advanced cancers. Here immunoSEQ multiplex PCR was the method, and the copy in TCRdb shows in-frame clones only, minus some. This sample has tens of thousands of clones, with 90% to 95% found just once. The input for sequencing was CD4+ or CD8+ T cells sorted from blood, taken in a trial of the OX40 agonist ivuxolimab. All receptors come from an adult with an advanced solid tumor such as melanoma, head and neck, liver or kidney cancer. The CDR3 runs from the conserved cysteine through the conserved F or W. A D gene is named only where the DNA matches it firmly. The size field is filled for only some rows; it gives once, few, many or a size class.

NA,TRBV19,TRBD1,TRBJ1-5,TGTGCCAGTAGTCAACAGGGGGCGTTTAGCAATCAGCCCCAGCATTTT,CASSQQGAFSNQPQHF
NA,TRBV7-9,NA,TRBJ1-4,TGTGCCAGCAGCTCCACGGGATGGGGGAAGGCTAATGAAAAACTGTTTTTT,CASSSTGWGKANEKLFF
NA,TRBV29-1,NA,TRBJ1-3,TGCAGCGTTACCGACAGACTCTCTGGAAACACCATATATTTT,CSVTDRLSGNTIYF
NA,TRBV14,NA,TRBJ2-3,TGTGCCAGCAGCCGCGGGACTTCGAAAGCGGATACGCAGTATTTT,CASSRGTSKADTQYF
NA,TRBV6-5,NA,TRBJ2-5,TGTGCCAGCAGTTCTCCTTTCGGGGGAGGAAGAGAGACCCAGTACTTC,CASSSPFGGGRETQYF
NA,TRBV25-1,TRBD1,TRBJ1-1,TGTGCCAGCAGTGAATTATACAGGGGGGGAAACACTGAAGCTTTCTTT,CASSELYRGGNTEAFF
NA,TRBV2,TRBD1,TRBJ2-4,TGTGCCAGCAGCGTGACTCCCGGGACAGGGCCAGGAGCTCAGTACTTC,CASSVTPGTGPGAQYF
NA,TRBV11-2,TRBD2,TRBJ2-1,TGTGCCAGCAGCTATCTAGAGCCGGGACTAAGGAGCTCCTACAATGAGCAGTTCTTC,CASSYLEPGLRSSYNEQFF
few,TRBV7-9,NA,TRBJ1-1,TGTGCCAGCAGCTTAGGAGGACTGTACACTGAAGCTTTCTTT,CASSLGGLYTEAFF
once,TRBV27,NA,TRBJ2-1,TGTGCCAGCAGTTTATCTAGCGGTAATGAGCAGTTCTTC,CASSLSSGNEQFF
NA,TRBV4-3,TRBD1,TRBJ2-1,TGCGCCAGCAGCCAGGGCCCGGGACAGTACAATGAGCAGTTCTTC,CASSQGPGQYNEQFF
NA,TRBV11-1,NA,TRBJ2-4,TGTGCCAGCAGCCCACATTTGGAAGAGGTCAAAAACATTCAGTACTTC,CASSPHLEEVKNIQYF
NA,TRBV28,NA,TRBJ1-1,TGTGCCAGCAGTTTGAGGGGGTGGAACACTGAAGCTTTCTTT,CASSLRGWNTEAFF
NA,TRBV7-9,TRBD1,TRBJ2-2,TGTGCCAGCAGCCCAGGGGGAGAGGATGACACCGGGGAGCTGTTTTTT,CASSPGGEDDTGELFF
NA,TRBV11-2,TRBD1,TRBJ1-2,TGTGCCAGCAGCTTAGGTCCCGGGACAGGGAATGATGGCTACACCTTC,CASSLGPGTGNDGYTF
NA,TRBV19,NA,TRBJ1-5,TGTGCCAGTAGTGCACCCAAGGGGAGTAGCAATCAGCCCCAGCATTTT,CASSAPKGSSNQPQHF
NA,TRBV2,TRBD2,TRBJ2-7,TGTGCCAGCAGACAGACCGCTAGCGGGAGTTACGAGCAGTACTTC,CASRQTASGSYEQYF